A single sample gave rise to the 30 T cell receptor beta chains below, sequenced in a study of technical replicates of blood from several donors. The table came from immunoSEQ multiplex PCR; TCRdb's copy has only in-frame clones and leaves some out. The sample holds some 60,000 clones, just under 90% seen once. The sequencing sample was made of PBMCs. The receptors were gathered from a human donor in good health. Some clones in this sample may be carry-over from other donors' samples.

J is TRBJ1-4 and V is TRBV6-5; D is ambiguous. CDR1 and CDR2 from the germline V gene are MNHEY and SVGAGI. The CDR3 is 15 residues long. V was clipped by 0 bases and J by 3 bases, with 8 bases between them. The CDR3 DNA reads TGTGCCAGCAGTTACTCGCAACTCCCTAATGAAAAACTGTTTTTT. Translation: CASSYSQLPNEKLFF.

This clone has more than one count but fewer than ten. V is TRBV20-1 and J is TRBJ1-1; 7 bases line up with TRBD1. CDR3 length: 10 amino acids. Germline-derived CDR1 and CDR2 are DFQATT and SNEGSKA (reference sequence). V was pared by 6 bases and J by 12 bases, with 7 bases of the junction left unmatched. The CDR3 protein is CSAPDRRPFF. The CDR3 DNA reads as TGCAGTGCCCCGGACAGGAGGCCTTTCTTT.

This clone was observed once. The rearrangement joins TRBV30 to TRBJ2-2; D is perhaps TRBD1 (5 bases). V lost 5 bases, J lost 4 bases, and 14 bases lay in between. The CDR3 totals 14 residues. The V gene's germline CDR1 is GTSNPN and CDR2 SVGIG (reference sequence). The CDR3 loop is CAWGIQGTTGELFF. The CDR3 DNA sequence: TGTGCCTGGGGGATTCAGGGTACCACCGGGGAGCTGTTTTTT. The complete variable domain, with remaining parts taken from reference TRBV30 and TRBJ2-2, reads SQTIHQWPATLVQPVGSPLSLECTVEGTSNPNLYWYRQAAGRGLQLLFYSVGIGQISSEVPQNLSASRPQDRQFILSSKKLLLSDSGFYLCAWGIQGTTGELFFGEGSRLTVL.

V is TRBV30 and J is TRBJ2-2, with TRBD2 matching over 16 bases. The trim removed 3 bases at V and 4 bases at J, leaving 11 bases unmatched. Per germline, CDR1 GTSNPN and CDR2 SVGIG (reference sequence). This CDR3 has 19 amino acids. The CDR3 coding sequence is TGTGCCTGGAGCCCCCAGGGACTAGCGGGAGGGCGTCGCACCGGGGAGCTGTTTTTT. This translates into CAWSPQGLAGGRRTGELFF.

This clone was seen only once. J is TRBJ2-3 and V is TRBV18; D unresolved. Germline V gene data show CDR1 as KGHSH and CDR2 as LQKENI. This CDR3 is built from 14 residues. V was trimmed by 3 bases and J by 2 bases, leaving 9 bases between them. The CDR3 sequence: CASSPPGFTDTQYF. The CDR3 bases are TGTGCCAGCTCACCGCCAGGATTCACAGATACGCAGTATTTT. Full variable domain (outside the CDR3, taken from reference TRBV18 and TRBJ2-3): NAGVMQNPRHLVRRRGQEARLRCSPMKGHSHVYWYRQLPEEGLKFMVYLQKENIIDESGMPKERFSAEFPKEGPSILRIQQVVRGDSAAYFCASSPPGFTDTQYFGPGTRLTVL.

The chain joins TRBV5-5 to TRBJ1-2; D remains unclear. The CDR3 has 12 amino acids. CDR1 and CDR2 from the germline V gene are SGHKS and YYEKEE (reference sequence). The V gene lost 4 bases and the J gene lost 5 bases, with 9 bases spanning the gap. The CDR3 loop reads CASSQDNYGYTF. In nucleotides, the CDR3 is TGTGCCAGCAGCCAAGACAATTATGGCTACACCTTC. The full variable domain, rest sourced from reference TRBV5-5 and TRBJ1-2, is DAGVTQSPTHLIKTRGQQVTLRCSPISGHKSVSWYQQVLGQGPQFIFQYYEKEERGRGNFPDRFSARQFPNYSSELNVNALLLGDSALYLCASSQDNYGYTFGSGTRLTVV.

The chain links TRBV19 to TRBJ1-1; TRBD1 aligns across 8 bases. Germline V gene sequence: CDR1 LNHDA, CDR2 SQIVND (reference sequence). V lost 6 bases to trimming and J lost 1 base; unmatched junction nucleotides: 1. CDR3 length: 13 amino acids. CDR3 sequence: CASSDRGNTEAFF. CDR3 sequence (DNA): TGTGCCAGTAGCGACAGGGGGAACACTGAAGCTTTCTTT.

There are a few counts of this clone. This sequence joins TRBV6-5 and TRBJ2-7, with a tentative D call TRBD2 (6 bases). V was clipped by 1 base and J by 5 bases, with 12 bases between them. CDR3 size: 14 residues. Germline V gene lookup returns CDR1 MNHEY and CDR2 SVGAGI. The CDR3 sequence is CASSYFRGGNEQYF. The CDR3 DNA follows: TGTGCCAGCAGTTACTTTAGGGGAGGAAACGAGCAGTACTTC.

The chain recombines TRBV10-3 with TRBJ2-2; 7 bases map to TRBD2. V shed 6 bases, J shed 3 bases, and the junction held 10 bases outside the gene matches. From germline, CDR1 is ENHRY and CDR2 SYGVKD. CDR3 length: 16 residues. The CDR3 region is CAISGVGGGYTGELFF. CDR3 nucleotide sequence: TGTGCCATCAGCGGCGTAGGCGGGGGTTACACCGGGGAGCTGTTTTTT.

This clone is a singleton in its sample. The V and J genes are TRBV7-9 and TRBJ2-1; 9 positions agree with TRBD2. There are 15 residues in the CDR3. In germline, CDR1 is SEHNR, CDR2 FQNEAQ (reference sequence). V shed 1 base and J 7 bases; nucleotides not matched to a gene: 5. CDR3 in amino acids: CASSLVSLAGNEQFF. CDR3 nucleotide sequence: TGTGCCAGCAGCTTAGTTAGCCTAGCGGGAAATGAGCAGTTCTTC. The full variable domain, its missing parts supplied by reference TRBV7-9 and TRBJ2-1, is DTGVSQNPRHKITKRGQNVTFRCDPISEHNRLYWYRQTLGQGPEFLTYFQNEAQLEKSRLLSDRFSAERPKGSFSTLEIQRTEQGDSAMYLCASSLVSLAGNEQFFGPGTRLTVL.

The chain links TRBV28 to TRBJ1-2; 9 bases map to TRBD1. CDR1 is MDHEN, CDR2 SYDVKM, per germline. V shed 6 bases and J 7 bases; nucleotides not matched to a gene: 12. CDR3 length: 15 residues. The CDR3 region is CASRVDTGGLGGYTF. The CDR3 region has the DNA TGTGCCAGCAGAGTAGATACAGGGGGCTTGGGTGGCTACACCTTC.

The chain uses TRBV7-2 and TRBJ1-2; a weak D match, TRBD1 (5 bases). This CDR3 region has 13 residues. The germline V and J ends were trimmed by 1 base and 8 bases, with 11 bases remaining between them. From germline, CDR1 is SGHTA and CDR2 FQGNSA. CDR3 bases: TGTGCCAGCAGCTTAGGTCAGGGCAGGGGCTACACCTTC. Translated, it gives CASSLGQGRGYTF.

The rearrangement uses TRBV7-2 and TRBJ2-1; 10 nucleotides agree with TRBD2. Trimming at V came to 5 bases and at J to 6 bases, leaving 10 bases not matched to a gene. The germline CDR1 and CDR2 sequences are SGHTA and FQGNSA. CDR3 length equals 16 residues. CDR3 DNA: TGTGCCAGCAGCGCTCGGACTAGCGGACGCCGCAATGAGCAGTTCTTC. Protein: CASSARTSGRRNEQFF. The variable domain in full, completed from reference TRBV7-2 and TRBJ2-1, reads GAGVSQSPSNKVTEKGKDVELRCDPISGHTALYWYRQSLGQGLEFLIYFQGNSAPDKSGLPSDRFSAERTGGSVSTLTIQRTQQEDSAVYLCASSARTSGRRNEQFFGPGTRLTVL.

J is TRBJ2-2 and V is TRBV10-1, with D maybe TRBD1 (5 bases). Germline V gives CDR1 WNHNN, CDR2 SYGVQD (reference sequence). The CDR3 consists of 15 residues. Trimming shortened V by 0 bases and J by 2 bases, and 7 bases separated the two germline ends. The CDR3 is CASSESTENTGELFF. In DNA form, the CDR3 reads TGCGCCAGCAGTGAGTCGACAGAAAACACCGGGGAGCTGTTTTTT.

The chain recombines TRBV7-2 with TRBJ2-7; a weak D match, TRBD2 (5 bases). Germline-derived CDR1 and CDR2 are SGHTA and FQGNSA. The CDR3 covers 13 residues. Trimming took 5 bases from V and 7 from J, leaving 15 bases between them. This CDR3 reads CASSPRAPGEQYF. The CDR3 nucleotides read TGTGCCAGCAGCCCTCGAGCACCGGGGGAGCAGTACTTC. Full variable domain (rest looked up from reference TRBV7-2 and TRBJ2-7): GAGVSQSPSNKVTEKGKDVELRCDPISGHTALYWYRQSLGQGLEFLIYFQGNSAPDKSGLPSDRFSAERTGGSVSTLTIQRTQQEDSAVYLCASSPRAPGEQYFGPGTRLTVT.

This chain connects TRBV7-6 to TRBJ2-7; no clear D. The CDR3 is 13 residues long. Trimming took off 1 base at V and 2 bases at J, with 6 bases between the two ends. CDR1 is SGHVS, CDR2 FNYEAQ, per germline. CDR3 DNA sequence: TGTGCCAGCAGCTTAGACAGACCCTACGAGCAGTACTTC. Its translation is CASSLDRPYEQYF.

This chain connects TRBV6-5 to TRBJ2-7; D might be TRBD2 (5 bases). The V gene's germline CDR1 is MNHEY and CDR2 SVGAGI. The length of the CDR3 is 13 residues. V shed 6 bases and J shed 7 bases, with 16 bases lying between them. The CDR3 coding sequence is TGTGCCAGCAGAGCCCCGAGGGTTGGGGAGCAGTACTTC. Encoded protein: CASRAPRVGEQYF.

Only one count was recorded for this clone. The chain uses TRBV5-1 and TRBJ1-1, with TRBD1 identical over 11 bases. There are 17 residues in the CDR3. V lost 4 bases to trimming and J lost 1 base; unmatched junction nucleotides: 9. Germline CDR1 is SGHRS and CDR2 is YFSETQ. CDR3 DNA: TGCGCCAGCAGCCAAGTCAGGACAGGGGGCGCGAACACTGAAGCTTTCTTT. This codes for CASSQVRTGGANTEAFF.

This clone came up a few times. The chain links TRBV9 to TRBJ2-7; weak D call: TRBD2 (6 bases). This CDR3 contains 14 residues. Germline loops: CDR1 SGDLS, CDR2 YYNGEE. Trimming left V 2 bases short and J 2 bases short, with 11 bases between. The CDR3 nucleotides read TGTGCCAGCAGCGTTGGTATAGCGGCCTACGAGCAGTACTTC. Its protein is CASSVGIAAYEQYF.

The chain has TRBV7-6 and TRBJ2-7, with D possibly TRBD2 on 6 matching bases. Germline V gene sequence: CDR1 SGHVS, CDR2 FNYEAQ. Between the trimmed V and J ends, which lost 5 bases and 2 bases, there was a span of 16 bases. This CDR3 has 15 residues. This chain's CDR3 is CASSPSSSVAYEQYF. CDR3 in DNA: TGTGCCAGCAGCCCTTCCTCTAGCGTTGCCTACGAGCAGTACTTC.

The chain combines TRBV29-1 with TRBJ2-1, with D uncertain. Germline CDR1 is SQVTM and CDR2 is ANQGSEA. V lost 1 base to trimming and J lost 10 bases, with 5 bases between them. The CDR3 contains 10 residues. CDR3 DNA sequence: TGCAGCGTTGAAGCCGCGGAGCAGTTCTTC. Protein: CSVEAAEQFF.

To note about this clone: One end of the junction varies from germline; a read error may be responsible. The chain joins TRBV4-1 to TRBJ2-3; D is ambiguous. CDR3 length: 17 residues. CDR1 and CDR2 from the germline V gene are MGHRA and YSYEKL. The CDR3 bases are TGCGCCAGCAGACAAGCTCCGTACACCGATAACACAGATACGCAGTATTTT. As protein: CASRQAPYTDNTDTQYF.

This chain links TRBV6-7 with TRBJ2-4; unclear D gene. TRBV6-7 is filed as an ORF, its function uncertain. V was pared by 0 bases and J by 1 base, with 13 bases between. There are 17 residues in the CDR3. CDR3 nucleotide sequence: TGTGCCAGCAGTTACTCAAACCCAGGTGAGGCCAAAAACATTCAGTACTTC. Encoded protein: CASSYSNPGEAKNIQYF.

This chain connects TRBV5-1 to TRBJ2-2; no definite D call. The CDR3 spans 19 residues. Germline assignment: CDR1 SGHRS and CDR2 YFSETQ. The V end lost 4 bases, the J end lost 3 bases, and 25 bases lay between the germline ends. Here the CDR3 DNA reads TGCGCCAGCAGCACCGGGTCACTACGAGCAAACCTCCACACCGGGGAGCTGTTTTTT. Translation gives CASSTGSLRANLHTGELFF.

The chain joins TRBV5-4 to TRBJ2-5; 8 bases map to TRBD2. Germline V gene sequence: CDR1 SGHNT, CDR2 YYREEE (reference sequence). V was pared by 3 bases and J by 1 base, with 2 bases of the junction left unmatched. This CDR3 contains 14 residues. Written as DNA, the CDR3 is TGTGCCAGCAGCTCGGGAGGGCTCCAAGAGACCCAGTACTTC. Its protein product is CASSSGGLQETQYF.

The rearrangement joins TRBV7-3 to TRBJ2-6, with 9 bases aligning to TRBD1. The CDR3 length is 18 residues. J gave up 0 bases and V 6 bases, and 9 bases lay outside the gene matches. Germline V CDR1 and CDR2: SGHTA, FQGTGA. CDR3 coding DNA: TGTGCCAGCAGGAGCACAGGGGGCCCATTCTCTGGGGCCAACGTCCTGACTTTC. Translating gives CASRSTGGPFSGANVLTF.

The chain employs TRBV2 and TRBJ1-5; D not certain. Trimming took off 1 base at V and 7 bases at J, with 11 bases between the two ends. The CDR3 length is 14 residues. Germline V gene lookup returns CDR1 SNHLY and CDR2 FYNNEI. Written as DNA, the CDR3 is TGTGCCAGCAGTGAAGAACAGTTTGGCCAGCCCCAGCATTTT. It encodes CASSEEQFGQPQHF. Looking up the rest from reference TRBV2 and TRBJ1-5 gives the full variable domain: EPEVTQTPSHQVTQMGQEVILRCVPISNHLYFYWYRQILGQKVEFLVSFYNNEISEKSEIFDDQFSVERPDGSNFTLKIRSTKLEDSAMYFCASSEEQFGQPQHFGDGTRLSIL.

The J gene is TRBJ1-1, the V gene TRBV19; the D gene is possibly TRBD1 (5 bases). V was cut by 7 bases and J by 1 base, with 16 bases left in between. CDR3 length: 15 residues. Germline V gene data show CDR1 as LNHDA and CDR2 as SQIVND (reference sequence). CDR3 DNA: TGTGCCAGTATTGCCGGAGGGGCTGGGAACACTGAAGCTTTCTTT. This translates into CASIAGGAGNTEAFF.

This clone was counted a few times. The rearrangement joins TRBV15 to TRBJ2-7; TRBD1 agrees at 9 bases. V lost 1 base and J lost 5; bases outside the gene matches: 9. Germline lookup yields CDR1 LNHNV and CDR2 YYDKDF (reference sequence). The length of the CDR3 is 16 residues. This CDR3 is CATSRATGTGFNEQYF. The CDR3 nucleotides read TGTGCCACCAGCAGAGCAACCGGGACAGGGTTCAACGAGCAGTACTTC.

This sequence joins TRBV5-1 and TRBJ2-1; 14 bases are a match to TRBD2. With 3 bases clipped from V and 8 bases from J, the junction kept 4 bases outside the gene matches. The germline V gene has CDR1 SGHRS and CDR2 YFSETQ. There are 15 residues in the CDR3. This chain's CDR3 is CASSSTSGGADEQFF. CDR3 DNA sequence: TGCGCCAGCAGCTCGACTAGCGGGGGGGCGGATGAGCAGTTCTTC.